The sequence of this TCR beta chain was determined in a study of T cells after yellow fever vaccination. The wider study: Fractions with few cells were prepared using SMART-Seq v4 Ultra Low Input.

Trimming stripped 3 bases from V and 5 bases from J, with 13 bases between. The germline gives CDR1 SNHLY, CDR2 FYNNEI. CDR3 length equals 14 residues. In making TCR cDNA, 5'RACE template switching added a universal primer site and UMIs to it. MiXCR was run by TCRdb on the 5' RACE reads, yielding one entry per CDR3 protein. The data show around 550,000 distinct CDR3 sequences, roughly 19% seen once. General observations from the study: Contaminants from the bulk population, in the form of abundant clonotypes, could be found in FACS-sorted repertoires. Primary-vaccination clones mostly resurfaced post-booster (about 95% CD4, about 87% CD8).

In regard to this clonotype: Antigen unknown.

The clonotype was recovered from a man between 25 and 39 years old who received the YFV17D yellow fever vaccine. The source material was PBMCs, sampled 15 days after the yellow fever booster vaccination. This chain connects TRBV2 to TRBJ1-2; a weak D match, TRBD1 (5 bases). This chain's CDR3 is CASSEAWEGYGYTF. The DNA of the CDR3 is TGTGCCAGCAGTGAGGCCTGGGAGGGGTATGGCTACACCTTC. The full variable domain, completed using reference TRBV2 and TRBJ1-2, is EPEVTQTPSHQVTQMGQEVILRCVPISNHLYFYWYRQILGQKVEFLVSFYNNEISEKSEIFDDQFSVERPDGSNFTLKIRSTKLEDSAMYFCASSEAWEGYGYTFGSGTRLTVV.